This T cell receptor beta chain was sequenced during a study of blood T cell repertoires in COVID-19. On the study more broadly: Samples representing acute and convalescent COVID-19 were sourced from the United States, Italy and Spain. Sources were T cells, B-cell-depleted T cells, or PBMCs; the material itself was cDNA or gDNA.

In the original analysis: Estimation of nucleated cell counts was performed using reference gene primer amplification. Profiling relied on immunoSEQ multiplex PCR, and the TCRdb table lists in-frame clones only, not all of them. For V, J and clone size, that table is used; D and trimming come from the DNA. The table includes 90,000 to 120,000 clones, roughly four fifths detected once. J was trimmed by 4 bases and V by 4 bases; bases with no gene match: 7. Germline CDR1 is SGHAT and CDR2 is FQNNGV. The CDR3 length is 15 residues. The sequencing sample was made of peripheral blood. The V call is TRBV11-2, the J call TRBJ2-7; 10 bases are shared with TRBD2. The TCR comes from a woman in her seventies with acute or convalescent COVID-19. The CDR3 DNA reads TGTGCCAGCAGCTACCCCCCTAGCGGGAGTTACGAGCAGTACTTC. Protein product: CASSYPPSGSYEQYF.